The sequence of this T cell receptor (beta chain) was determined in a study of CD8+ T cells in alopecia areata (dated by TCRdb to the late 2010s). Some background on the complete study: The treated patients took part in an open-label pilot trial in which moderate-to-severe alopecia areata was treated with oral tofacitinib at 5 to 10 mg twice daily. Tofacitinib was administered for 6 to 18 months, and 6 months of follow-up off drug were then conducted to assess delayed response and recurrence. The SALT score, which quantifies the percentage of affected scalp surface area, was used to measure disease severity in treated patients. The study used high-throughput TCRbeta sequencing to examine T cell clonal expansion in alopecia areata, in both the C3H/HeJ mouse model and human patients. Scalp tissue and sorted CD4+ and CD8+ peripheral blood T cells from patchy and totalis/universalis alopecia areata patients and from healthy controls were covered by human TCRbeta sequencing. Biopsies were taken from tofacitinib-treated patients at baseline and again at 4 and 24 weeks into treatment, and several of those patients also had a later scalp biopsy. Scalp clonality was compared across normal scalp (n=4), patchy alopecia areata scalp (n=8), and alopecia totalis/universalis scalp (n=8). RNA was obtained with the PAXgene miRNA kit for fixed scalp, the miRNeasy kit for PBMCs, and the RNeasy kit for mouse skin. immunoSEQ multiplex PCR using 35 Vbeta forward primers and 13 Jbeta reverse primers was used to amplify TCRbeta CDR3 regions.

The full study reports these points: Unlike mouse skin, which is dominated by gammadelta T cells, normal human skin has resident alphabeta T cells that are also sequenced, and this complicates analysis of the scalp TCR repertoire. Shared TCR sequences between patients were less evident than in mice, which may be partly attributable to HLA diversity in the patient population. Many expanded lesional clones were found to persist in scalp and blood during tofacitinib treatment, and relapse after treatment cessation may be partly explained by this persistence. Because the treated cohort was small and included a single nonresponder, larger studies are needed to assess links between baseline CD8+ expansion and response. Scalp clonality and the number of expanded CD8+ clones among the top 100 scalp clones were significantly decreased by tofacitinib. Lesional scalp, especially in alopecia totalis/universalis, showed higher clonality and more expanded CD8+ clones than normal scalp, suggesting antigenic drive.

Library preparation employed the immunoSEQ multiplex PCR assay. To provide template for TCR sequencing, every sample had RNA extracted and reverse transcribed into cDNA. First-strand cDNA was synthesized with SuperScript III using a 2:1 mix of oligo-dT and random hexamers. A synthetic immune receptor repertoire was used to gauge amplification bias, and whatever bias remained was removed computationally. The authors processed their data as follows. Raw reads were preprocessed to remove errors, and CDR3 was defined by IMGT conventions from the conserved cysteine to phenylalanine. Clonality was calculated as 1 minus Shannon entropy normalized by log2 of the number of productive unique TCRs. Whether each scalp clone was CD4 or CD8 was inferred by checking scalp TCRbeta sequences against the CD4 and CD8 repertoires from sorted blood. This is the immuneACCESS table as TCRdb keeps it, with only in-frame sequences that have V and J called. A part of the clones is gone; compared with another copy, unresolved V genes explain less than half, and the rest is unexplained. That table gives V, J and clone size, and the DNA gave D and trimming. This sample lists 150,000 to 200,000 clones; 58% were detected once. The ten biggest clones cover roughly 17% of the sample.

The CDR3, from cysteine to phenylalanine, totals 13 residues. Only the CDR3 DNA is retained, 39 bases long and in frame from the first base. V is pared back by 0 bases and J by 3 bases, with 6 bases lying between the germline termini. The germline V gene yields MNHEY for CDR1 and SVGAGI for CDR2. As concerns this clone: The clone's antigen remains unknown. Base qualities are missing; no much larger clone stands one base away.

This sample's treatment or condition label indicates: oral pan-JAK inhibitor, 5-10 mg twice daily. Lesional scalp punch biopsies and peripheral blood were obtained from alopecia areata patients. PBMCs were separated by density centrifugation and stained for CD3, CD4 and CD8, after which CD4+ and CD8+ T cells were sorted on a FACSAria. This receptor chain uses TRBV6-5 and TRBJ2-7; D gene: possibly TRBD1, on 5 matching bases. Sequences were derived from CD4+ T cells sorted from blood, sampled at approximately week 60, from a patient treated with tofacitinib. This clonotype was obtained from a human donor with alopecia areata. The CDR3 region has the sequence CASSYSTVYEQYF. The nucleotide sequence reads as follows: TGTGCCAGCAGTTACTCGACAGTCTACGAGCAGTACTTC.